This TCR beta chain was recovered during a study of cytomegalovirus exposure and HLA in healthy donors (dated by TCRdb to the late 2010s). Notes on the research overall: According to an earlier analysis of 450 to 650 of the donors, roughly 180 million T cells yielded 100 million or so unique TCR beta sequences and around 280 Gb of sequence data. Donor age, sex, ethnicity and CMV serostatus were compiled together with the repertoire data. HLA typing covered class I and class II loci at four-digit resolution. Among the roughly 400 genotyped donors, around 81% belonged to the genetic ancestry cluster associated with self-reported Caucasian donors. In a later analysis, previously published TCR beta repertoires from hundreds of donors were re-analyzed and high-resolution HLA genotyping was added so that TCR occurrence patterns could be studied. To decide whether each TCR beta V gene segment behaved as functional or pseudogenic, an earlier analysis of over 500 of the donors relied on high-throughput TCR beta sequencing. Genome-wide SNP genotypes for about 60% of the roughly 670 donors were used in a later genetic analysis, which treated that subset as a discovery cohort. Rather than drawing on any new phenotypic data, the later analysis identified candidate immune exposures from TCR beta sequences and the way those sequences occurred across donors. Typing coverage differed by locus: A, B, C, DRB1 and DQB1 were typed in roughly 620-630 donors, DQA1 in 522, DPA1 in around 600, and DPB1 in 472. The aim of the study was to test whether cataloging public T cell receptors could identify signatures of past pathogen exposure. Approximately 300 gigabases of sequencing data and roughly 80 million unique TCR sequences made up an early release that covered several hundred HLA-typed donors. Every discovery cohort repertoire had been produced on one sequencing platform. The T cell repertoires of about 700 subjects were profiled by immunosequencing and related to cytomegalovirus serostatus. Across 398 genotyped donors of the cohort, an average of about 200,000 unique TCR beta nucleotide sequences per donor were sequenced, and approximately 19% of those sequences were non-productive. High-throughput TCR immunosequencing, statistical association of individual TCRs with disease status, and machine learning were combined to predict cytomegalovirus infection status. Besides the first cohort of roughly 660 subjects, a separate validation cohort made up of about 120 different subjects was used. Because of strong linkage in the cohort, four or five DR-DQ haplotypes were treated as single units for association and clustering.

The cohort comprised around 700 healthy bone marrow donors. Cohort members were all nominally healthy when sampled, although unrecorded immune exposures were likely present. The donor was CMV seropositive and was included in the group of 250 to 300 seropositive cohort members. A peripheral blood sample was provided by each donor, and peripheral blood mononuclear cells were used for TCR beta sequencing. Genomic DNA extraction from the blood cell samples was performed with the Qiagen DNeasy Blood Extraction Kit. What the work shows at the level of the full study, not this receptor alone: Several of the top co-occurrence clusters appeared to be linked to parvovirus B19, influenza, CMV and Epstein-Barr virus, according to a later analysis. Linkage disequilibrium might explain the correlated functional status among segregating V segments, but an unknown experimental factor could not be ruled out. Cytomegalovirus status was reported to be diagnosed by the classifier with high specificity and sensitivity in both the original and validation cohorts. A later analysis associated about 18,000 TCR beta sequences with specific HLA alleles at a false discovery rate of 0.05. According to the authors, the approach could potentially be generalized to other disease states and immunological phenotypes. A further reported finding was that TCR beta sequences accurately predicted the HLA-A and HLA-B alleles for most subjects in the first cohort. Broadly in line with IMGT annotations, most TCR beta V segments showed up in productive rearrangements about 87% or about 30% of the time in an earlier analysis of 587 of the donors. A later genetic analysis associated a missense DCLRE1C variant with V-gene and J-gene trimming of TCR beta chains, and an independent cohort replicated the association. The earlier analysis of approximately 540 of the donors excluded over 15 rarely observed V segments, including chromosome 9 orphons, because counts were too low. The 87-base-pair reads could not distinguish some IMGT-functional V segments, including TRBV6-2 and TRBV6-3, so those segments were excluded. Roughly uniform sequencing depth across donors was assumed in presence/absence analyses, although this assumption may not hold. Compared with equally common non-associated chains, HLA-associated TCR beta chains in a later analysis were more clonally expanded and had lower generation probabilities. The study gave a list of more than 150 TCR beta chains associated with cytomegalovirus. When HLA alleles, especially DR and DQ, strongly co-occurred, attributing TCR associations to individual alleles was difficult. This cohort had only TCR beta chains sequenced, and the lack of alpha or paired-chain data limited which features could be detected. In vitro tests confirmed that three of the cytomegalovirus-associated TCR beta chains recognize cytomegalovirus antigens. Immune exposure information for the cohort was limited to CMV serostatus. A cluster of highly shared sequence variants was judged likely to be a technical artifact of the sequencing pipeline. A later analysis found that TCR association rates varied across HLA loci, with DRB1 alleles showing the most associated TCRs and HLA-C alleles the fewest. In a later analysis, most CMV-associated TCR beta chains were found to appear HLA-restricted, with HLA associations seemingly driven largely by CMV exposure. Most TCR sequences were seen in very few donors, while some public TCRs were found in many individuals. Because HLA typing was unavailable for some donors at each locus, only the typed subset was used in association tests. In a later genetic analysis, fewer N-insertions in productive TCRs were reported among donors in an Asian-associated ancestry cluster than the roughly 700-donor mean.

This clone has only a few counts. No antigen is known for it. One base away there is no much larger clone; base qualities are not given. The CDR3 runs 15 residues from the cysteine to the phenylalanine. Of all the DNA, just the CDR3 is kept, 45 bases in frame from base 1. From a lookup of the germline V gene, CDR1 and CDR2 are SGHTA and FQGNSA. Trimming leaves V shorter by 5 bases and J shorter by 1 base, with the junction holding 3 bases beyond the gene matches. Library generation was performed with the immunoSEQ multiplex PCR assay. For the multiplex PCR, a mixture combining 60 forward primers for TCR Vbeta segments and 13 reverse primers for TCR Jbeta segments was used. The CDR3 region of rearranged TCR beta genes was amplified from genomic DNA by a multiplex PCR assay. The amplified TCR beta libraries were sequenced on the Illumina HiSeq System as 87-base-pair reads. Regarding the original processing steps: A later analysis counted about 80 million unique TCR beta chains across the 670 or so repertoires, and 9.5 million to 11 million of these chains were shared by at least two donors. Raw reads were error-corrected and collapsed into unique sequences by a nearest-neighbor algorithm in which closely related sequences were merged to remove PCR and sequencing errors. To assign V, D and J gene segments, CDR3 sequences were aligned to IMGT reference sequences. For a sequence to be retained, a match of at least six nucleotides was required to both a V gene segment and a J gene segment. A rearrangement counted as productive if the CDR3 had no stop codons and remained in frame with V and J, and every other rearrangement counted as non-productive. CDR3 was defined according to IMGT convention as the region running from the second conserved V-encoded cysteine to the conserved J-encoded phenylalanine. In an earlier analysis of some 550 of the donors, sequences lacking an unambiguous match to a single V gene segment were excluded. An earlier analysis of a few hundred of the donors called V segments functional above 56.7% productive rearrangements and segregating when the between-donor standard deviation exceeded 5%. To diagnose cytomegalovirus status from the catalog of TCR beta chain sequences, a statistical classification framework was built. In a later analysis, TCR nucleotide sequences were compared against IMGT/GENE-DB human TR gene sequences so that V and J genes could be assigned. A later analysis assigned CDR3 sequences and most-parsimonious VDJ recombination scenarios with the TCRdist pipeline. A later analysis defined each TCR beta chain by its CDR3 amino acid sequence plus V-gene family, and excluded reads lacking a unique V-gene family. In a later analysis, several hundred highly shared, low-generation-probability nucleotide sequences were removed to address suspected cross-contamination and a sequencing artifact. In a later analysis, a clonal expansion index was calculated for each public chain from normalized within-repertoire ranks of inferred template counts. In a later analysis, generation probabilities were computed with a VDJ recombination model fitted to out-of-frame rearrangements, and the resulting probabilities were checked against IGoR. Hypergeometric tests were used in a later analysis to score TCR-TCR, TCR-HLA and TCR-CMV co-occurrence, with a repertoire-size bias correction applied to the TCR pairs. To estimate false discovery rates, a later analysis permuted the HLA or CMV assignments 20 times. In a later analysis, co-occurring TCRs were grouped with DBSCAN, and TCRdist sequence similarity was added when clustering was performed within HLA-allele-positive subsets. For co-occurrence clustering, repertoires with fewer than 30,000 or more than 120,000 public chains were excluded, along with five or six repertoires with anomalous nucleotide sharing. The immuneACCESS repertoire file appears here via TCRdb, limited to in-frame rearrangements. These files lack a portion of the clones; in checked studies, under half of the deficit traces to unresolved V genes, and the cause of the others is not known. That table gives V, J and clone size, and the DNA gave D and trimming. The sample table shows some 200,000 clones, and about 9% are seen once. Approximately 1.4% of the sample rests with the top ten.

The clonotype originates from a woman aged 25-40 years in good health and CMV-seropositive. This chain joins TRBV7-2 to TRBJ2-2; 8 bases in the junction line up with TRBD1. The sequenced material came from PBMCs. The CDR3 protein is CASSLDRVNTGELFF. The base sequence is TGTGCCAGCAGCCTGGACAGGGTGAACACCGGGGAGCTGTTTTTT.